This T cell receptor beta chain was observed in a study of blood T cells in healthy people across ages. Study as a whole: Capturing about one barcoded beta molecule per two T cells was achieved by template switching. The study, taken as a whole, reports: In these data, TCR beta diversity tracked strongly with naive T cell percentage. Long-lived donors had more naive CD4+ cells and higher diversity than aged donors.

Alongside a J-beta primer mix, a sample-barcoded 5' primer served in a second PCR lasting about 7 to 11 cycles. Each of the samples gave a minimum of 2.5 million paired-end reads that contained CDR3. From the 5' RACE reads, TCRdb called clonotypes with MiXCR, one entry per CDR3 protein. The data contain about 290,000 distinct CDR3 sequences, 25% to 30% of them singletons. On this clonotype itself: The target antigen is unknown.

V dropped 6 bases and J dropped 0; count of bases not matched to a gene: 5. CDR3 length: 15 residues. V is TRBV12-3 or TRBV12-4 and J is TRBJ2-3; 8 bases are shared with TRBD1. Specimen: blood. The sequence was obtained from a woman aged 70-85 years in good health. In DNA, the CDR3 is TGTGCCAGCAGCCCCAGGACAGGGAGCACAGATACGCAGTATTTT. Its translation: CASSPRTGSTDTQYF.